There are a few counts of the clone carrying this TCR beta chain. Its cognate antigen is unknown. The sample is drawn from a study of T-cell reconstitution after alpha-beta-depleted transplantation in children. The J segment lost 4 bases and the V segment lost 3 bases, leaving 8 bases of the junction unmatched. CDR3 size: 15 residues. The germline CDR1 and CDR2 sequences are DFQATT and SNEGSKA (reference sequence). A TCRbeta library incorporating unique molecular identifiers was prepared. Each CDR3 protein gets one entry after TCRdb re-called the PCR reads with MiXCR. The profile shows 200,000 to 300,000 distinct CDR3 sequences, about 25% of them singletons. Study outcomes and limitations: It was surviving recipient T cells and thymic progenitors that gave some patients high TCRbeta diversity at day 60. T-cell counts and diversity at one year post-transplant came mainly from newly produced T cells.

This chain joins TRBV20-1 and TRBJ2-1, with 8 bases that match TRBD2. The clonotype was recovered from a girl under 10 years old with Fanconi anemia, due to receive a stem cell transplant. The material was PBMCs, obtained before TCRalphabeta/CD19-depleted stem cell transplant. The CDR3 region is CSAREVSSGYNEQFF. Here the CDR3 DNA reads TGCAGTGCTAGGGAAGTGTCTAGCGGGTACAATGAGCAGTTCTTC.